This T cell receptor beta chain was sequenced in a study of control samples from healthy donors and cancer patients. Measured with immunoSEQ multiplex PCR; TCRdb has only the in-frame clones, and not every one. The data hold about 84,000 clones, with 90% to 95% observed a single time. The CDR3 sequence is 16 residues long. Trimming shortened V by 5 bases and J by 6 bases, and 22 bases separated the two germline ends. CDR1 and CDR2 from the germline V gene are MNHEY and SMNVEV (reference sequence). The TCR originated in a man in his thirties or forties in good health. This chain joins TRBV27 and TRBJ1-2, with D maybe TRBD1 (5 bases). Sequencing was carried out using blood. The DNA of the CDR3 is TGTGCCAGCAGTCTATACGGACACCTCAGGATGGATGGCTACACCTTC. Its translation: CASSLYGHLRMDGYTF.